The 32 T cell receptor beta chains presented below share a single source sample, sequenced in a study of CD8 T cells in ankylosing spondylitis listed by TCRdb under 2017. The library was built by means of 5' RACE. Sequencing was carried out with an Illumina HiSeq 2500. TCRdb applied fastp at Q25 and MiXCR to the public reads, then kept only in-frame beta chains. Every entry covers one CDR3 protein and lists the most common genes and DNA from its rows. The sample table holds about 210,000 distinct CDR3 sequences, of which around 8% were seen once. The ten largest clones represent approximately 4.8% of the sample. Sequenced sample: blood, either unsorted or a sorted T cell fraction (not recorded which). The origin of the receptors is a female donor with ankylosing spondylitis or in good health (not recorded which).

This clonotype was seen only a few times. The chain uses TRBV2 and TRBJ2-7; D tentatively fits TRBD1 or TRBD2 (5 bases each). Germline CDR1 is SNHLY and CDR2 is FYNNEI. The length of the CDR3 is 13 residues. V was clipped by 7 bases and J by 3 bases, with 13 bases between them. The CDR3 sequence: CASIRGGFYEQYF. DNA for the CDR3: TGTGCCAGCATCCGGGGCGGTTTCTACGAGCAGTACTTC. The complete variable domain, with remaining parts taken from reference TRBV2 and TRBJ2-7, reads EPEVTQTPSHQVTQMGQEVILRCVPISNHLYFYWYRQILGQKVEFLVSFYNNEISEKSEIFDDQFSVERPDGSNFTLKIRSTKLEDSAMYFCASIRGGFYEQYFGPGTRLTVT.

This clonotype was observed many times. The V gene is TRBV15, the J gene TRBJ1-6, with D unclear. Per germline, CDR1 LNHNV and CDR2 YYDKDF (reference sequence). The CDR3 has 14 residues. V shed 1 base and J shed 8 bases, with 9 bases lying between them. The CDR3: CATSRVVNDSPLHF. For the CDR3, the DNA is TGTGCCACCAGCAGAGTAGTTAACGATTCACCCCTCCACTTT.

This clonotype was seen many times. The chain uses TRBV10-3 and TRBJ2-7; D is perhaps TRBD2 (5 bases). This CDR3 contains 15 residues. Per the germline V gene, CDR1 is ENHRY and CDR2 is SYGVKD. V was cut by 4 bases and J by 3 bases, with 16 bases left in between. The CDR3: CAISGGGSTSYEQYF. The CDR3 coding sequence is TGTGCCATCAGTGGTGGTGGGAGCACCAGCTACGAGCAGTACTTC.

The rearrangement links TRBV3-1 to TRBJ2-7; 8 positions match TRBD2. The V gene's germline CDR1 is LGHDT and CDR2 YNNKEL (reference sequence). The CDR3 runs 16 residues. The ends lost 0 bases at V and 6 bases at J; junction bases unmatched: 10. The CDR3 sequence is CASSQDFPAGDREQYF. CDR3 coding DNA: TGTGCCAGCAGCCAAGATTTCCCAGCGGGAGACCGCGAGCAGTACTTC.

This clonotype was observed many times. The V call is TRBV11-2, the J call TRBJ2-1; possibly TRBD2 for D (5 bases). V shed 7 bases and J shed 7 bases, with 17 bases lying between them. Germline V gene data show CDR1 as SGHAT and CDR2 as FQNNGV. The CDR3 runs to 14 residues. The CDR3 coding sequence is TGTGCCAGCAATCTAGGACGTCGGGGAAATGAGCAGTTCTTC. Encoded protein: CASNLGRRGNEQFF.

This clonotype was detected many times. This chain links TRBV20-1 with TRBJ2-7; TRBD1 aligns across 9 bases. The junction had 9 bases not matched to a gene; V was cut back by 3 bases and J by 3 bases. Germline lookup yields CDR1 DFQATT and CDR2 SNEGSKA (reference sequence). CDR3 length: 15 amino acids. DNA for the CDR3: TGCAGTGCTAGCCCCCGGGACAGGGAAAGCTACGAGCAGTACTTC. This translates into CSASPRDRESYEQYF.

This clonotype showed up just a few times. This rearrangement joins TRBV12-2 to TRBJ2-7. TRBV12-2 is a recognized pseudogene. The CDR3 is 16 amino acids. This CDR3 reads CASRLCWSLGPYEQYF. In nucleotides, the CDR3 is TGTGCAAGTCGCCTCTGCTGGTCCTTGGGGCCCTACGAGCAGTACTTC.

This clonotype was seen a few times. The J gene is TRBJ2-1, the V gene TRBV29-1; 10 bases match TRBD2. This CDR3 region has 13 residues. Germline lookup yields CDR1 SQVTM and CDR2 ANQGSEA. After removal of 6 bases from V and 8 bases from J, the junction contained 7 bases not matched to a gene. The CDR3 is CSVSGRARDEQFF. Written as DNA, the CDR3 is TGCAGCGTCAGCGGGAGGGCCAGGGATGAGCAGTTCTTC.

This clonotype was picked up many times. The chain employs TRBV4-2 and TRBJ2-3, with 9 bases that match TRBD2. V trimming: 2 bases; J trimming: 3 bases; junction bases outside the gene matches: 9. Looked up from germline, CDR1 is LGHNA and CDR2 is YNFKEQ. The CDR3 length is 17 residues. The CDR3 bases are TGTGCCAGCAGCCAACCTCTTGCGGGAGGGCCGACAGATACGCAGTATTTT. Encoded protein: CASSQPLAGGPTDTQYF.

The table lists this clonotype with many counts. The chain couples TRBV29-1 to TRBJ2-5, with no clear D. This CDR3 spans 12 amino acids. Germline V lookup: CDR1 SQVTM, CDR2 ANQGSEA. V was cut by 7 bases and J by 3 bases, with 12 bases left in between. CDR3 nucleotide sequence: TGCAGCGACCTCACCCGCGAAGAGACCCAGTACTTC. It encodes CSDLTREETQYF. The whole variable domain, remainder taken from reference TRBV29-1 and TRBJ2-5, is SAVISQKPSRDICQRGTSLTIQCQVDSQVTMMFWYRQQPGQSLTLIATANQGSEATYESGFVIDKFPISRPNLTFSTLTVSNMSPEDSSIYLCSDLTREETQYFGPGTRLLVL.

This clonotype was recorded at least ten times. In DNA form, the CDR3 reads TGTGCCAGCAGCGATAAGACAGGGCGTGCGGGAAACACCATATATTTT. This sequence encodes CASSDKTGRAGNTIYF. This rearrangement joins TRBV7-9 to TRBJ1-3, with 7 bases lining up with TRBD1. Germline V gives CDR1 SEHNR, CDR2 FQNEAQ (reference sequence). The CDR3 extends over 16 amino acids. The ends lost 5 bases at V and 4 bases at J; junction bases unmatched: 11.

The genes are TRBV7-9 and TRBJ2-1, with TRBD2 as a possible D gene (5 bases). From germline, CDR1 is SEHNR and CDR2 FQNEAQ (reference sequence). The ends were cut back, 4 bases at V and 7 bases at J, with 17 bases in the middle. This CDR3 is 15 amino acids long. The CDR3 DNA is TGTGCCAGCAGCTCAGACCGGACTCCAGGTAATGAGCAGTTCTTC. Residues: CASSSDRTPGNEQFF.

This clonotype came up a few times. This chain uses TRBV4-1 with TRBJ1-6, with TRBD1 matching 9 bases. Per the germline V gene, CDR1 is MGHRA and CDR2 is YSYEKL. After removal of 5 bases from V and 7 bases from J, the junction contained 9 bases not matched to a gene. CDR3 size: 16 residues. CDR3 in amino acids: CASSFTGTGQNSPLHF. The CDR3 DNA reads TGCGCCAGCAGCTTCACCGGGACAGGGCAGAATTCACCCCTCCACTTT.

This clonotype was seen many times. The CDR3 coding sequence is TGTGCCCAAACCCCCAGGGAGAATTACGAGCAGTACTTC. Its translation is CAQTPRENYEQYF. The chain employs TRBV2 and TRBJ2-7; either TRBD1 or TRBD2 may fit D (5 bases each). This CDR3 spans 13 amino acids. Trimming shortened V by 11 bases and J by 4 bases, and 18 bases separated the two germline ends. In germline, CDR1 is SNHLY, CDR2 FYNNEI.

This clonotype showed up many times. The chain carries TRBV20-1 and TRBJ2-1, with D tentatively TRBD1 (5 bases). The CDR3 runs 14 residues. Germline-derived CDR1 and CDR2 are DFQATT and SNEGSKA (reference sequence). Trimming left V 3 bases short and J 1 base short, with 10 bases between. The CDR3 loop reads CSARPPGSYNEQFF. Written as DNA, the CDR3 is TGCAGTGCTAGGCCCCCAGGGTCCTACAATGAGCAGTTCTTC.

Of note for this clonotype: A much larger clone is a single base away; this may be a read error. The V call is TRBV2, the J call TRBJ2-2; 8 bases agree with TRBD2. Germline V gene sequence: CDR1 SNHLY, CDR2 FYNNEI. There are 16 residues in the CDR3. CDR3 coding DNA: TGTGCCATCAGTGAAGCGCCAGCGGGAGTTACCGGGGAGCTGTTTTTT. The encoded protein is CAISEAPAGVTGELFF.

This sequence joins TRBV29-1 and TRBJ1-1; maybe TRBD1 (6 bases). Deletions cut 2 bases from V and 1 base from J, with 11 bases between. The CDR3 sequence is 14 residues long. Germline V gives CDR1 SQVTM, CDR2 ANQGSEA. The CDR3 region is CSVERTVRNTEAFF. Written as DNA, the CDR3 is TGCAGCGTTGAACGGACAGTAAGGAACACTGAAGCTTTCTTT.

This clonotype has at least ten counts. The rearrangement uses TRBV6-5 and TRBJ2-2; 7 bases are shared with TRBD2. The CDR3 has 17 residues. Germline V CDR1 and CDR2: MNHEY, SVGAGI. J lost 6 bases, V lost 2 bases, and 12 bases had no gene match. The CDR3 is CASSYKGVAGLSGELFF. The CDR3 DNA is TGTGCCAGCAGTTACAAGGGCGTAGCGGGCCTTTCCGGGGAGCTGTTTTTT.

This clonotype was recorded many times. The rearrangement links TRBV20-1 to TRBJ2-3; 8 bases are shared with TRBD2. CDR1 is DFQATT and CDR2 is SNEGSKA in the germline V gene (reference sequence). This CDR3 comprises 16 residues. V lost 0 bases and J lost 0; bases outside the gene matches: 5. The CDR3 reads CSAREPGGRSTDTQYF. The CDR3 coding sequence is TGCAGTGCTAGAGAACCGGGCGGGAGGAGCACAGATACGCAGTATTTT.

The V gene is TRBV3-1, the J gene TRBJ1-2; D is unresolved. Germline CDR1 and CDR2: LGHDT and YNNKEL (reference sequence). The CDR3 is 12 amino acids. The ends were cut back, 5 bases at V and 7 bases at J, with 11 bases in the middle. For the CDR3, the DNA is TGTGCCAGCAGCAATGACCCGGTTGGCTACACCTTC. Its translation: CASSNDPVGYTF.

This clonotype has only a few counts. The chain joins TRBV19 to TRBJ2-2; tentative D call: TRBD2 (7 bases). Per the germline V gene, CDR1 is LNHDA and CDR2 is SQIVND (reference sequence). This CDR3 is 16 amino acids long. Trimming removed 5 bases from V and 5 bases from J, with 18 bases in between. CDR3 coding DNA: TGTGCCAGTAGTTCCCACGGGGGGCGCGGGACCGGGGAGCTGTTTTTT. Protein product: CASSSHGGRGTGELFF.

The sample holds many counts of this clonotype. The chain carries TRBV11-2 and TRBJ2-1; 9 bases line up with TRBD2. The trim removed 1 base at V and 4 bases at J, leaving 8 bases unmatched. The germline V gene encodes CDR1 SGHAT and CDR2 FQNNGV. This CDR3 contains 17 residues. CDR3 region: CASSLVGTSGLYNEQFF. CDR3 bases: TGTGCCAGCAGCTTAGTGGGTACTAGCGGGTTATACAATGAGCAGTTCTTC.

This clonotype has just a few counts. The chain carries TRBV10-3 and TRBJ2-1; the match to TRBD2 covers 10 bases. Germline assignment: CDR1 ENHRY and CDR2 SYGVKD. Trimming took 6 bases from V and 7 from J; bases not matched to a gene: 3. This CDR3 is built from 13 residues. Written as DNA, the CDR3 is TGTGCCATCAGCCCGGGACTAGCGAATGAGCAGTTCTTC. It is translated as CAISPGLANEQFF.

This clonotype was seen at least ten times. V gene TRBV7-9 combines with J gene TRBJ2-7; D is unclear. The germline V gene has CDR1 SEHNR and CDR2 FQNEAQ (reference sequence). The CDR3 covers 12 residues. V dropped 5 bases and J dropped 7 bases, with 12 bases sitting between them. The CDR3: CASSRVESEQYF. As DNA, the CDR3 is TGTGCCAGCAGCCGAGTAGAGTCTGAGCAGTACTTC.

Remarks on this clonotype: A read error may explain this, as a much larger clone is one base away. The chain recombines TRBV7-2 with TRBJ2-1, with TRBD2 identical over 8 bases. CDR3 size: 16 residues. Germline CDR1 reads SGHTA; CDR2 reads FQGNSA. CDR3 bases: TGTGCCAGCAGAGGTCCAGCGGGAGTTTCCTACAATGGGCAGTTCTTC. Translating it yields CASRGPAGVSYNGQFF.

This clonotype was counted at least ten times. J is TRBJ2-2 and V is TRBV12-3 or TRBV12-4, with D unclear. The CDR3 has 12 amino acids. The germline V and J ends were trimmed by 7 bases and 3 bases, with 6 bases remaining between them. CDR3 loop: CASTPDTGELFF. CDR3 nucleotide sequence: TGTGCCAGCACCCCGGACACCGGGGAGCTGTTTTTT.

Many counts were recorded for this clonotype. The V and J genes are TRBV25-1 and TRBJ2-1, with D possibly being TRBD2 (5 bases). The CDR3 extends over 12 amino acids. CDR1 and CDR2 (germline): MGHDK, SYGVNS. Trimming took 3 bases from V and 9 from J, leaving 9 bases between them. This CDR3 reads CASSDGVGEQFF. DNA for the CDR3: TGTGCCAGCAGTGACGGGGTGGGTGAGCAGTTCTTC.

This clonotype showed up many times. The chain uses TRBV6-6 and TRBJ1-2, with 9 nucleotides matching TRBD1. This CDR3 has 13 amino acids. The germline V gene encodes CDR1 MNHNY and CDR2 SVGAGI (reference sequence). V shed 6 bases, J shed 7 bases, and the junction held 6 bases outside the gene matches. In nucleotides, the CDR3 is TGTGCCAGCAGACCCGGGACAGGGCCTGGCTACACCTTC. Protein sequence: CASRPGTGPGYTF.

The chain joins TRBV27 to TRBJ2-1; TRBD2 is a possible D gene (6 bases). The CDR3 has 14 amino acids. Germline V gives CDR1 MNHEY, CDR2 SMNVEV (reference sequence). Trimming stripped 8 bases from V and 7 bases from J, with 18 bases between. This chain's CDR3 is CASSSGGARNEQFF. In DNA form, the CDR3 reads TGTGCCAGCTCTTCGGGCGGGGCCCGGAATGAGCAGTTCTTC.

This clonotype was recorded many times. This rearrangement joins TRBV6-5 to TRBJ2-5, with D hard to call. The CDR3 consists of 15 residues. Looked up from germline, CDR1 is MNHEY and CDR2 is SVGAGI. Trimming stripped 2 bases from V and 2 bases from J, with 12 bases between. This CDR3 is CASSYPAQEQETQYF. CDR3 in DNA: TGTGCCAGCAGTTACCCCGCGCAGGAACAAGAGACCCAGTACTTC.

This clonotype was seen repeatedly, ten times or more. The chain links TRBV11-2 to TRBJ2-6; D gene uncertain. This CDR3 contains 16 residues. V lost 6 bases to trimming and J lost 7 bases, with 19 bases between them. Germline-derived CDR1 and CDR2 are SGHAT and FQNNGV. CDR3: CASSYEHKVGANVLTF. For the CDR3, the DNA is TGTGCCAGCAGTTACGAACATAAAGTGGGTGCCAACGTCCTGACTTTC.

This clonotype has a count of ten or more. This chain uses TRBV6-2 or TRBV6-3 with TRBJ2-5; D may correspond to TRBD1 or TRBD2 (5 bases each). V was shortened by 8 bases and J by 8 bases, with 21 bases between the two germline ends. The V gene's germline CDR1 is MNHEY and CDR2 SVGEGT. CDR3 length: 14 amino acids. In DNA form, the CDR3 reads TGTGCCAGCGGATCCGGGACCTATGTGGGCACCCAGTACTTC. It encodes CASGSGTYVGTQYF.